This T cell receptor (beta chain) was sequenced for a study of radiotherapy plus CTLA-4 blockade in lung cancer. Looking at the study overall: For 15% to 20% of patients, objective responses occurred, and around 31% had disease control. Study results and limitations: Best predicting response, reportedly, were early blood T cell clone dynamics, with interferon-beta. TCR clones originating in tumors grew in number in blood after radiotherapy plus ipilimumab.

Generated by immunoSEQ multiplex PCR, the TCRdb table keeps only in-frame clones and is missing some. The sample lists fewer than 70,000 clones, roughly 85% occurring once. CDR3 size: 19 residues. The junction had 17 bases not matched to a gene; V was cut back by 5 bases and J by 1 base. The germline V gene encodes CDR1 SGDLS and CDR2 YYNGEE. In the case of this clone: The antigen remains undetermined.

Focal radiation and CTLA-4 blockade (ipilimumab) were tested in chemo-refractory metastatic non-small-cell lung cancer patients. The sample here was peripheral blood, taken from a patient treated with radiotherapy plus ipilimumab. The V gene is TRBV9, the J gene TRBJ2-7; 11 nucleotides agree with TRBD2. The receptor comes from a human donor with non-small cell lung cancer who had a complete response to radiotherapy plus ipilimumab. The CDR3 nucleotides read TGTGCCAGCAGTAAGAGCGGAGGTGGGGGACTAGCGGTTTCCTACGAGCAGTACTTC. This translates into CASSKSGGGGLAVSYEQYF.